What follows is one T cell receptor (beta chain) and its context. The clone's antigen remains unknown. Base qualities are not at hand, and no much larger clone is one base apart. The V and J ends are trimmed by 8 bases and 6 bases, leaving 16 bases between them. Via the germline V gene (reference sequence), CDR1 is MNHEY and CDR2 SMNVEV. Counted from cysteine to phenylalanine, this CDR3 has 13 amino acids. The entry retains the CDR3 DNA only, 39 bases that are in frame from base 1. The collaborating institutions used their own protocols to collect whole blood in K2EDTA tubes. For TCRbeta analysis, collaborator samples were shipped as frozen whole blood, as isolated PBMCs, or as DNA extracted from either sample type. The data were taken from a study of blood T cell repertoires in COVID-19 (dated by TCRdb to about 2020). Study-level background: Samples covering the acute and convalescent phases of COVID-19 were provided by collaborators in the United States, Italy and Spain. Where available, HLA class I and class II types were obtained from metadata supplied by the sample provider rather than from assay-based typing. The repertoires were released in a freely available public database intended as a resource for research on the immune response to SARS-CoV-2. The material from the prospective study consisted of cDNA or gDNA derived from T cells, B-cell-depleted T cells, or PBMCs. Deeply sampled blood TCRbeta repertoires from subjects exposed to, actively infected with, or recovered from COVID-19 were included in the dataset. Sample metadata almost always included a de-identified subject ID, COVID-19 status, age in years and sex. The samples were drawn from the first 160 participants of the ongoing ImmuneRACE study and from 1,254 subjects provided by 6 global collaborators.

Results the study describes overall, beyond this receptor: Clinical and demographic metadata were provided uncurated, with the amount varying by source and participant.

TCRbeta CDR3 regions were amplified from genomic DNA using the immunoSEQ Assay, a bias-controlled multiplex PCR. Turning to the authors' computational methods: Nucleated cell counts per sample were estimated from amplification of reference gene primers within the assay. To quantify the absolute abundance of each unique TCRbeta CDR3 rearrangement, sequence reads were collapsed and filtered. For each sample, productive Simpson clonality was calculated as the square root of Simpson's diversity index over productive rearrangements. The clones in this table, taken by TCRdb from immuneACCESS, are in-frame only. Not every clone is retained; where verified, under half of the shortfall comes from an unresolved V gene, and the cause of the rest is unknown. D and trimming were read from the DNA, whereas the V and J calls and clone size are those reported in that table. For this sample there are roughly 100,000 clones; about nine tenths appear just once. 17% of the sample goes to the ten largest clones.

The specimen was peripheral blood. The sequence was obtained from a woman aged 80 or over in a cohort sampled during active COVID-19. The chain employs TRBV27 and TRBJ2-5; perhaps TRBD2 is the D gene, with 6 bases matching. The CDR3 region: CASRGGGEKTQYF. The DNA sequence follows: TGTGCCAGCCGGGGAGGCGGGGAAAAGACCCAGTACTTC.